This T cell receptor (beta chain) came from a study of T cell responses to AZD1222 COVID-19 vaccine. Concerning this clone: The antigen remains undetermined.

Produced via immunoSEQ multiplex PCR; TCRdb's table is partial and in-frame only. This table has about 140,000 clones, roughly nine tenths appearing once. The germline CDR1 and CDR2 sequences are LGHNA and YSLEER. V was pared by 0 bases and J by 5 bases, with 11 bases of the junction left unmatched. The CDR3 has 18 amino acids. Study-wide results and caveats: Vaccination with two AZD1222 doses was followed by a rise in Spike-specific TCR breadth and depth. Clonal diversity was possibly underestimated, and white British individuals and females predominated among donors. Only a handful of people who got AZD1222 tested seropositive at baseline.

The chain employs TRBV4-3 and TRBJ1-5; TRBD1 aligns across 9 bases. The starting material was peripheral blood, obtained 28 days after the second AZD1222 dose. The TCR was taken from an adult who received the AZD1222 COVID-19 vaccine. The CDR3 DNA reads TGCGCCAGCAGCCAAGATGGGGGGACAGGGTCTCGAGATCAGCCCCAGCATTTT. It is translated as CASSQDGGTGSRDQPQHF.